The source of this T cell receptor (beta chain) is a study of cytomegalovirus exposure and HLA in healthy donors. Per the germline V gene, CDR1 is KGHSH and CDR2 is LQKENI. This CDR3 comprises 16 residues. Trimming cost V 4 bases and J 6 bases; bases outside gene matches: 12. Amplification used 60 Vbeta primers and 13 Jbeta primers. Produced via immunoSEQ multiplex PCR; TCRdb's table is partial and in-frame only. Found here are more than 85,000 clones, 78% of them singletons; the top ten hold 1% to 1.5%. What was sequenced was PBMCs. The TCR comes from a man between 25 and 39 years old in good health and CMV-seronegative. The chain joins TRBV18 to TRBJ2-7; 10 bases map to TRBD2. The CDR3 DNA follows: TGTGCCAGCTCACGCACAACACCAGCGGGAGGGGGCGAGCAGTACTTC. This codes for CASSRTTPAGGGEQYF. Combining the CDR3 with reference TRBV18 and TRBJ2-7 gives the whole variable domain NAGVMQNPRHLVRRRGQEARLRCSPMKGHSHVYWYRQLPEEGLKFMVYLQKENIIDESGMPKERFSAEFPKEGPSILRIQQVVRGDSAAYFCASSRTTPAGGGEQYFGPGTRLTVT.